The rows below give T cell receptor beta chains drawn from one sample of a study of OX40 agonist ivuxolimab in advanced cancers. The method was immunoSEQ multiplex PCR; TCRdb's version includes in-frame clones alone and lacks a portion of them. This table has about 100,000 clones, approximately 94% appearing once. The starting material was CD4+ or CD8+ T cells sorted from blood, obtained in a trial of the OX40 agonist ivuxolimab. Receptor source: an adult with an advanced solid tumor such as melanoma, head and neck, liver or kidney cancer. Both conserved end residues are part of each CDR3. The D gene is left open where the match is weak. The size entry is marked missing in some rows and otherwise reads once, few, many or a size class.

V	J	D	size	DNA	CDR3
TRBV19	TRBJ2-7	TRBD1	-	TGTGCCAGTAGGCGAACAGGGGGGAGCTCCTACGAGCAGTACTTC	CASRRTGGSSYEQYF
TRBV7-7	TRBJ2-2	-	-	TGTGCCAGCAGCCTAAAAGGGGTGAACACCGGGGAGCTGTTTTTT	CASSLKGVNTGELFF
TRBV19	TRBJ2-2	TRBD1	-	TGTGCCAGTGGGGACAGGGTCCCCGGGGAGCTGTTTTTT	CASGDRVPGELFF
TRBV27	TRBJ1-1	-	-	-	CASSTSAQDRGKAFF
TRBV9	TRBJ2-2	-	-	TGTGCCAGCAGCGTAATGAGCGCGGGCACCGGGGAGCTGTTTTTT	CASSVMSAGTGELFF
TRBV6-4	TRBJ2-1	TRBD1	-	TGTGCCAGCAGTGAATCCGGGACAGCAAATTACAATGAGCAGTTCTTC	CASSESGTANYNEQFF
TRBV9	TRBJ1-3	-	-	TGTGCCAGCAGCGTAGGAACCGGGGGTTCTGGAAACACCATATATTTT	CASSVGTGGSGNTIYF
TRBV5-1	TRBJ2-5	-	-	TGCGCCAGCAGCCGAGCTAAGACATTTGGCCGAGAAGAGACCCAGTACTTC	CASSRAKTFGREETQYF
TRBV5-1	TRBJ2-7	TRBD2	-	TGCGCCAGCAGCTTGGCACCGGGAGGAGGCTCCTACGAGCAGTACTTC	CASSLAPGGGSYEQYF
TRBV11-2	TRBJ1-2	-	once	TGTGCCAGCAGCTTATTGGTAGGGACCTATGGCTACACCTTC	CASSLLVGTYGYTF
TRBV2	TRBJ1-6	-	-	TGTGCCAGCAGTCAAGACCATAAAAACATTTCACCCCTCCACTTT	CASSQDHKNISPLHF
TRBV6-5	TRBJ2-3	TRBD1	-	TGTGCCAGCAGTCCGCCGGGACAGTTCACAGATACGCAGTATTTT	CASSPPGQFTDTQYF
TRBV18	TRBJ1-1	-	-	TGTGCCAGCTCACCAGGAAACAGGGCGGCTTTCTTT	CASSPGNRAAFF
TRBV6-6	TRBJ1-2	TRBD1	-	TGTGCCAGCAGTGGACGGACAGGGAACTATGGCTACACCTTC	CASSGRTGNYGYTF
TRBV27	TRBJ2-7	-	-	TGTGCCAGCAGTTTATCCCCCGAGGGGTGGGGTGCGTACGAGCAGTACTTC	CASSLSPEGWGAYEQYF
TRBV5-1	TRBJ2-2	-	-	TGCGCCAGCAGCTCCCCCGGGGAGCTGTTTTTT	CASSSPGELFF
TRBV5-1	TRBJ1-1	-	-	TGCGCCAGCAGCTTGGGGCACACTGAAGCTTTCTTT	CASSLGHTEAFF
TRBV7-2	TRBJ2-7	TRBD1	-	TGTGCCAGCAGCTTAGAGCCCGCAGGGGGCGCCTACGAGCAGTACTTC	CASSLEPAGGAYEQYF
TRBV5-1	TRBJ2-1	TRBD2	-	TGCGCCAGCAGCTTAAGGCTAGCGGGAAGGAATGAGCAGTTCTTC	CASSLRLAGRNEQFF
TRBV5-8	TRBJ2-3	TRBD2	-	TGTGCCAGCAGCTCTAGCGGGGAGGCAGATACGCAGTATTTT	CASSSSGEADTQYF
TRBV6-5	TRBJ2-7	-	-	TGTGCCAGCAGGATCGTGGCCCACGGCTACGAGCAGTACTTC	CASRIVAHGYEQYF
TRBV11-2	TRBJ1-1	-	-	TGTGCCAGCAGCTTAGGGGGGGGAGGAGCTTTCTTT	CASSLGGGGAFF
TRBV5-4	TRBJ1-5	-	few	TGTGCCAGCAGCCCGGACGGGGATCAGCCCCAGCATTTT	CASSPDGDQPQHF
TRBV4-2	TRBJ2-1	-	-	TGTGCCAGCGGAAAGTTAGCGGCAAGCTCCTACAATGAGCAGTTCTTC	CASGKLAASSYNEQFF
TRBV27	TRBJ2-2	-	-	TGTGCCAGCAGTTTCTTGGGGTACGACACCGGGGAGCTGTTTTTT	CASSFLGYDTGELFF
TRBV18	TRBJ2-5	-	-	TGTGCCAGCTCTTCGGACTCGCTGCCTCAAGAGACCCAGTACTTC	CASSSDSLPQETQYF
TRBV19	TRBJ1-5	-	-	TGTGCCAGTACCTTCACGTGGGAGACTCAGCCCCAGCATTTT	CASTFTWETQPQHF
TRBV25-1	TRBJ2-2	TRBD1	-	TGTGCCAGCAGCCTGATAGGGACAGCGATGAACACCGGGGAGCTGTTTTTT	CASSLIGTAMNTGELFF
TRBV18	TRBJ2-1	-	-	TGTGCCAGCTCATATGGCTCCCCCTCCTACAATGAGCAGTTCTTC	CASSYGSPSYNEQFF
TRBV18	TRBJ2-2	-	-	TGTGCCAGCTCACCGGCAGGGAATCCCACCGGGGAGCTGTTTTTT	CASSPAGNPTGELFF
TRBV5-1	TRBJ1-1	-	few	TGCGCCAGCAGAACACAGGGAGACACTGAAGCTTTCTTT	CASRTQGDTEAFF